Listed below are T cell receptor beta chains from one sample, sequenced in a study of cytomegalovirus exposure and HLA in healthy donors. Here immunoSEQ multiplex PCR was the method, and the copy in TCRdb shows in-frame clones only, minus some. The data contain some 130,000 clones, approximately 71% of them singletons. The sample was PBMCs. These receptors were obtained from an older woman in good health and CMV-seronegative. Each CDR3 is given with its conserved first and last residue. The order of the fields is D gene, J gene, clone size, V gene, CDR3 DNA, CDR3 protein. D genes are given only for firm matches. Size is stated for part of the rows, as once, few or many counts, or as a class when the clone is expanded.

D gene: -; J gene: TRBJ2-7; clone size: -; V gene: TRBV9; CDR3 DNA: TGTGCCAGCAGCGTAGCAGCGGATGTGACCTCCTACGAGCAGTACTTC; CDR3 protein: CASSVAADVTSYEQYF
D gene: TRBD1; J gene: TRBJ1-5; clone size: -; V gene: TRBV12-5; CDR3 DNA: TGTGCTAGTGCCCGAGACAGGGGGAATGACAATCAGCCCCAGCATTTT; CDR3 protein: CASARDRGNDNQPQHF
D gene: -; J gene: TRBJ2-7; clone size: few; V gene: TRBV27; CDR3 DNA: TGTGCCAGCAGTTCGATAACCTCCTACGAGCAGTACTTC; CDR3 protein: CASSSITSYEQYF
D gene: -; J gene: TRBJ2-7; clone size: -; V gene: TRBV7-2; CDR3 DNA: TGTGCCAGCACCCCAGGGGGGCTAGCGCGAGCTGGAGAGCAGTACTTC; CDR3 protein: CASTPGGLARAGEQYF
D gene: TRBD1; J gene: TRBJ2-2; clone size: -; V gene: TRBV27; CDR3 DNA: TGTGCCAGCACCACCCACAGGGGGCCTACCGGGGAGCTGTTTTTT; CDR3 protein: CASTTHRGPTGELFF
D gene: -; J gene: TRBJ1-5; clone size: -; V gene: TRBV6-1; CDR3 DNA: TGTGCCAGCAGTGTTCAGGGGCCTAGCAATCAGCCCCAGCATTTT; CDR3 protein: CASSVQGPSNQPQHF
D gene: TRBD1; J gene: TRBJ2-1; clone size: -; V gene: TRBV6-4; CDR3 DNA: TGTGCCAGCAGCAGACAGGGGGCGCTTGATGAGCAGTTCTTC; CDR3 protein: CASSRQGALDEQFF
D gene: TRBD1; J gene: TRBJ1-1; clone size: once; V gene: TRBV5-1; CDR3 DNA: TGCGCCAGCAGCTGGACCTCCGGGACAGGGGGTACTGAAGCTTTCTTT; CDR3 protein: CASSWTSGTGGTEAFF
D gene: TRBD1; J gene: TRBJ2-2; clone size: -; V gene: TRBV19; CDR3 DNA: TGTGCCAGTAGTGGGGGCAGGGGGCCGTACACCGGGGAGCTGTTTTTT; CDR3 protein: CASSGGRGPYTGELFF
D gene: -; J gene: TRBJ1-6; clone size: few; V gene: TRBV6-6; CDR3 DNA: TGTGCCAGCAGACTGGTCCAGGGCTTGAATTCACCCCTCCACTTT; CDR3 protein: CASRLVQGLNSPLHF
D gene: TRBD1; J gene: TRBJ2-4; clone size: -; V gene: TRBV28; CDR3 DNA: TGTGCCAGCAGTTTTGTGACAGGGCTAGCCAAAAACATTCAGTACTTC; CDR3 protein: CASSFVTGLAKNIQYF
D gene: -; J gene: TRBJ1-1; clone size: -; V gene: TRBV10-3; CDR3 DNA: TGTGCCATCAGTGGACAGATGAACACTGAAGCTTTCTTT; CDR3 protein: CAISGQMNTEAFF
D gene: TRBD1; J gene: TRBJ1-1; clone size: few; V gene: TRBV14; CDR3 DNA: TGTGCCAGCAGCCAAGATCCCCGGGACAGGGGCATCACTGAAGCTTTCTTT; CDR3 protein: CASSQDPRDRGITEAFF
D gene: TRBD2; J gene: TRBJ2-3; clone size: -; V gene: TRBV28; CDR3 DNA: TGTGCCAGCGGACTAGCGGGAATCACAGATACGCAGTATTTT; CDR3 protein: CASGLAGITDTQYF
D gene: -; J gene: TRBJ2-7; clone size: -; V gene: TRBV21-1; CDR3 DNA: TGTGCCAGCAGCAAAGACCTAAAACCCCGGACAGGGCGCTTTGGTTACGAGCAGTACTTC; CDR3 protein: CASSKDLKPRTGRFGYEQYF
D gene: -; J gene: TRBJ1-2; clone size: -; V gene: TRBV10-2; CDR3 DNA: TGCGCCAGCAGTGACGGGGAATACTATGGCTACACCTTC; CDR3 protein: CASSDGEYYGYTF
D gene: TRBD1; J gene: TRBJ1-5; clone size: few; V gene: TRBV6-1; CDR3 DNA: TGTGCCAGCAGTCTTGGGACAGCCAGCATGCAGCCCCAGCATTTT; CDR3 protein: CASSLGTASMQPQHF
D gene: TRBD1; J gene: TRBJ2-1; clone size: -; V gene: TRBV4-1; CDR3 DNA: TGCGCCAGCACCACGACAGGGCTAACGCGTAGCAATGAGCAGTTCTTC; CDR3 protein: CASTTTGLTRSNEQFF
D gene: TRBD2; J gene: TRBJ2-3; clone size: few; V gene: TRBV6-1; CDR3 DNA: TGTGCGGGGGGGGGAAGAATAAAGCGGGGAGATACGCAGTATTTT; CDR3 protein: CAGGGRIKRGDTQYF
D gene: -; J gene: TRBJ1-1; clone size: few; V gene: TRBV28; CDR3 DNA: TGTGCCAGCAGTTTACCCAGGGGAAGCATGAACACTGAAGCTTTCTTT; CDR3 protein: CASSLPRGSMNTEAFF
D gene: -; J gene: TRBJ2-7; clone size: few; V gene: TRBV5-6; CDR3 DNA: TGTGCCAGCAGCAAGGACAGCGATTACGAGCAGTACTTC; CDR3 protein: CASSKDSDYEQYF
D gene: -; J gene: TRBJ2-6; clone size: -; V gene: TRBV19; CDR3 DNA: TGTGCCAGTAGTATAGGCAGGGCTGGGGCCAACGTCCTGACTTTC; CDR3 protein: CASSIGRAGANVLTF
D gene: -; J gene: TRBJ2-7; clone size: -; V gene: TRBV7-8; CDR3 DNA: TGTGCCAGCAGCTTTACCCGGGTCCCCTACGAGCAGTACTTC; CDR3 protein: CASSFTRVPYEQYF
D gene: TRBD2; J gene: TRBJ2-7; clone size: few; V gene: TRBV28; CDR3 DNA: TGTGCCAGCAGTTCATCGACTAGCGGGGGCTCCCCCTACGAGCAGTACTTC; CDR3 protein: CASSSSTSGGSPYEQYF
D gene: -; J gene: TRBJ1-4; clone size: -; V gene: TRBV7-9; CDR3 DNA: TGTGCCAGCAGCCCGGGGGGCAGCACTAATGAAAAACTGCTTTTT; CDR3 protein: CASSPGGSTNEKLLF
D gene: -; J gene: TRBJ1-4; clone size: -; V gene: TRBV27; CDR3 DNA: TGTGCCAGCAGGAGAGGCCAAACCAATGAAAAACTGTTTTTT; CDR3 protein: CASRRGQTNEKLFF
D gene: TRBD2; J gene: TRBJ2-2; clone size: few; V gene: TRBV6-6; CDR3 DNA: TGTGCCAGCAGTAGGTTAGCGGGGCACACCGGGGAGCTGTTTTTT; CDR3 protein: CASSRLAGHTGELFF
D gene: TRBD2; J gene: TRBJ2-5; clone size: few; V gene: TRBV2; CDR3 DNA: TGTGCCAGCAGGGGGACGGGGGGTGGTGAAGAGACCCAGTACTTC; CDR3 protein: CASRGTGGGEETQYF
D gene: TRBD1; J gene: TRBJ2-6; clone size: once; V gene: TRBV27; CDR3 DNA: TGTGCCAGCACCAGTGCGATGTGGGACAGGGCGTCTGGGGCCAACGTCCTGACTTTC; CDR3 protein: CASTSAMWDRASGANVLTF
D gene: -; J gene: TRBJ2-7; clone size: -; V gene: TRBV20-1; CDR3 DNA: TGCAGTGCTCGCAGGGGCTACGAGCAGTACTTC; CDR3 protein: CSARRGYEQYF
D gene: TRBD2; J gene: TRBJ2-1; clone size: -; V gene: TRBV27; CDR3 DNA: TGTGCCAGCAGTATTACACTAGCGGGGGTCTACAATGAGCAGTTCTTC; CDR3 protein: CASSITLAGVYNEQFF
D gene: TRBD2; J gene: TRBJ2-1; clone size: -; V gene: TRBV4-2; CDR3 DNA: TGTGCCAGCAGCCAAGATTTAGCGGGAGCTTCGGGGCACAATGAGCAGTTCTTC; CDR3 protein: CASSQDLAGASGHNEQFF
D gene: -; J gene: TRBJ2-5; clone size: -; V gene: TRBV11-2; CDR3 DNA: TGTGCCAGCAGCTTAGCCAGGAGGTGGGAGACCCAGTACTTC; CDR3 protein: CASSLARRWETQYF
D gene: -; J gene: TRBJ2-1; clone size: once; V gene: TRBV11-2; CDR3 DNA: TGTGCCAGCAGCCGTTCCTCCGGGACAAACAATGAGCAGTTCTTC; CDR3 protein: CASSRSSGTNNEQFF
D gene: TRBD1; J gene: TRBJ2-7; clone size: -; V gene: TRBV27; CDR3 DNA: TGTGCCAGCACCGACAGACAGGGTGGTAACGAGCAGTACTTC; CDR3 protein: CASTDRQGGNEQYF
D gene: TRBD1; J gene: TRBJ1-2; clone size: -; V gene: TRBV19; CDR3 DNA: TGTGCCAGTAGTATGGGGACAGGGCTTCCTGGCTACACCTTC; CDR3 protein: CASSMGTGLPGYTF
D gene: -; J gene: TRBJ2-3; clone size: -; V gene: TRBV28; CDR3 DNA: TGTGCCAGCAGAGGTGGGCGGGTTGGGACAGATACGCAGTATTTT; CDR3 protein: CASRGGRVGTDTQYF
D gene: TRBD1; J gene: TRBJ2-5; clone size: -; V gene: TRBV7-9; CDR3 DNA: TGTTCCAGCAGCTTAGGGGACAGGCAAGAGACCCAGTACTTC; CDR3 protein: CSSSLGDRQETQYF
D gene: -; J gene: TRBJ2-7; clone size: -; V gene: TRBV5-6; CDR3 DNA: TGTGCCAGCAGCCCACGAGGGATCGACAGGTACTACGAGCAGTACTTC; CDR3 protein: CASSPRGIDRYYEQYF
D gene: TRBD2; J gene: TRBJ2-5; clone size: -; V gene: TRBV18; CDR3 DNA: TGTGCCAGCTCAGGCACTAGCGGGAGTGGAGAGACCCAGTACTTC; CDR3 protein: CASSGTSGSGETQYF
D gene: -; J gene: TRBJ2-3; clone size: -; V gene: TRBV10-1; CDR3 DNA: TGCGCCAGCAGTGAGAAATGGACAAGTACGCAGTATTTT; CDR3 protein: CASSEKWTSTQYF
D gene: TRBD1; J gene: TRBJ2-1; clone size: -; V gene: TRBV5-8; CDR3 DNA: TGTGCCAGCAGTCAGGACAGGGCTTACTACAATGAGCAGTTCTTC; CDR3 protein: CASSQDRAYYNEQFF
D gene: TRBD2; J gene: TRBJ2-7; clone size: -; V gene: TRBV19; CDR3 DNA: TGTGCCAGTAGTACGGCGGGGGCCTACGAGCAGTACTTC; CDR3 protein: CASSTAGAYEQYF
D gene: -; J gene: TRBJ2-1; clone size: -; V gene: TRBV29-1; CDR3 DNA: TGCAGCGTTGATCCGTCCGGGGAACACGAGCAGTTCTTC; CDR3 protein: CSVDPSGEHEQFF
D gene: -; J gene: TRBJ1-6; clone size: -; V gene: TRBV6-5; CDR3 DNA: TGTGCCAGCAGTTACCTCGGGACACCTTTGAGCTCACCCCTCCACTTT; CDR3 protein: CASSYLGTPLSSPLHF
D gene: TRBD2; J gene: TRBJ2-3; clone size: -; V gene: TRBV14; CDR3 DNA: TGTGCCAGCAGCCGGCGTATGACTAGCGGGGGTGGAAGAGGTGCAGATACGCAGTATTTT; CDR3 protein: CASSRRMTSGGGRGADTQYF
D gene: TRBD1; J gene: TRBJ1-2; clone size: -; V gene: TRBV27; CDR3 DNA: TGTGCCAGCAGTGTTACCGGGACAGGAGTATCCTACACCTTC; CDR3 protein: CASSVTGTGVSYTF
D gene: -; J gene: TRBJ1-2; clone size: few; V gene: TRBV6-5; CDR3 DNA: TGTGCCAGCAGGGCTAGTCGGCAGGGGTTCTATGGCTACACCTTC; CDR3 protein: CASRASRQGFYGYTF